A single T cell receptor (beta chain) is shown here with its context. Antigen specificity is unknown. It was through 5'RACE template switching that TCR cDNA was made, with a universal primer site and UMIs added. MiXCR, applied by TCRdb to the 5' RACE reads, yields one record per CDR3 protein. The data show approximately 450,000 distinct CDR3 sequences, around a sixth seen once. This sample was taken from a study of T cells after yellow fever vaccination. Study-wide results and caveats: Post-booster repertoires contained most primary-vaccination clones again (roughly 97% CD4, around 89% CD8). Abundant contaminating clonotypes from the bulk population could appear in FACS-sorted repertoires.

The CDR3 contains 13 residues. The V end was cut by 4 bases, the J end by 5 bases, with 9 bases between. CDR1 and CDR2 (germline): MNHEY, SVGEGT. V and J are TRBV6-2 or TRBV6-3 and TRBJ2-1, with D unclear. Sequencing used PBMCs, obtained before the yellow fever booster vaccination. This TCR was sampled from a man aged 18 to 35 who received the YFV17D yellow fever vaccine. The CDR3 bases are TGTGCCAGCAGTTTACCGCTAAACAATGAGCAGTTCTTC. Its translation is CASSLPLNNEQFF.